This T cell receptor (beta chain) was profiled in a study of cytomegalovirus exposure and HLA in healthy donors. 13 Jbeta primers and 60 Vbeta primers were used for the PCR. Method: immunoSEQ multiplex PCR; TCRdb's copy keeps in-frame clones and lacks some. The table has about 170,000 clones, 80% seen once. This cohort consisted of healthy bone marrow donors. Study-level findings and limits: The majority of TCR sequences were rare, yet some public TCRs appeared in many donors.

To note about this clone: Its specificity is unknown.

V was clipped by 5 bases and J by 0 bases, with 7 bases between them. The CDR3 consists of 13 residues. Germline-derived CDR1 and CDR2 are SGHAT and FQNNGV. V gene TRBV11-2 combines with J gene TRBJ1-1; maybe TRBD1 (6 bases). The sequence derives from a male donor in good health and CMV-seronegative. The sample comprised PBMCs. Here the CDR3 DNA reads TGTGCCAGCAGCCGGACAGTGAACACTGAAGCTTTCTTT. Translation: CASSRTVNTEAFF.